This T cell receptor beta chain was identified in a study of blood T cell repertoires in COVID-19. The J segment lost 4 bases and the V segment lost 1 base, leaving 8 bases of the junction unmatched. CDR1 is SEHNR and CDR2 is FQNEAQ in the germline V gene (reference sequence). The CDR3 covers 16 residues. Assay used: immunoSEQ multiplex PCR; TCRdb lists only in-frame clones, some missing. This sample has some 290,000 clones, with about nine tenths found just once. The sequence was collected from a woman in her twenties or thirties with COVID-19, enrolled during active disease. The sequenced material came from peripheral blood. The chain joins TRBV7-9 to TRBJ2-3; 7 bases fit TRBD2. The CDR3 DNA reads TGTGCCAGCAGCTTAGGCCGGCCAGGGAGGGCAGATACGCAGTATTTT. Its translation is CASSLGRPGRADTQYF.